The 8 T cell receptor beta chains given below trace back to one sample, sequenced in a study of T cell repertoires in cytomegalovirus infection (dated by TCRdb to about 2019). These receptors lack a known antigen. Sequenced on an Illumina HiSeq 1500. The public reads were reanalyzed by TCRdb: fastp trimming at Q25, MiXCR alignment, in-frame beta chains only. CDR3 protein sequences are deduplicated, and each keeps its most common genes and DNA. The table for this sample lists 700,000 to 900,000 distinct CDR3 sequences; roughly 29% of them were counted only once. About an eighth of the sample belongs to the ten largest clones. Per the publication, the treatment or condition label means: in vitro stimulation with specific CMV peptide epitopes to enrich CMV-specific T cells. Sequenced material: cultured CD8+ T cells from PBMCs, taken from culture after CMV antigen stimulation. These receptors were collected from a human donor in good health (CMV status not recorded). Some clones in this sample may be carry-over from other donors' samples.

V is TRBV20-1 and J is TRBJ2-3, with 8 nucleotides matching TRBD2. J was trimmed by 2 bases and V by 5 bases; bases with no gene match: 9. Germline V gene data show CDR1 as DFQATT and CDR2 as SNEGSKA (reference sequence). The CDR3 totals 15 residues. CDR3 sequence: CSADGRGGDTDTQYF. The CDR3 DNA sequence: TGCAGTGCTGACGGTCGGGGGGGAGACACAGATACGCAGTATTTT.

In its sample, this clonotype was seen a few times. The chain has TRBV27 and TRBJ2-1, with D hard to call. The ends were cut back, 3 bases at V and 7 bases at J, with 13 bases in the middle. The CDR3 is made up of 14 amino acids. CDR1 and CDR2 from the germline V gene are MNHEY and SMNVEV (reference sequence). CDR3 in DNA: TGTGCCAGCAGTTTGGACCAGCCGGCAAATGAGCAGTTCTTC. Its translation: CASSLDQPANEQFF.

In this sample, this clonotype turned up once. This sequence joins TRBV19 and TRBJ2-7; tentatively, D is TRBD1 or TRBD2 (5 bases each). In germline, CDR1 is LNHDA, CDR2 SQIVND (reference sequence). CDR3 size: 15 residues. V was pared by 3 bases and J by 2 bases, with 14 bases between. The CDR3 here is CASSMGWGKTYEQYF. The CDR3 nucleotides are TGTGCCAGTAGTATGGGATGGGGGAAAACCTACGAGCAGTACTTC.

The rearrangement links TRBV19 to TRBJ1-2; D is undetermined. From germline, CDR1 is LNHDA and CDR2 SQIVND (reference sequence). This CDR3 comprises 12 residues. With 11 bases removed from V and 1 base from J, the gap between germline ends came to 11 bases. Here the CDR3 reads CASWTDNYGYTF. As DNA, the CDR3 is TGTGCCTCGTGGACGGATAACTATGGCTACACCTTC.

This clonotype was recorded at least ten times. This chain uses TRBV7-8 with TRBJ1-1; the D is unclear. Trimming pared 5 bases from V and 7 bases from J, leaving 11 bases between. The V gene's germline CDR1 is SGHVS and CDR2 FQNEAQ. The CDR3 totals 12 residues. CDR3 amino acids: CASSPRKYEAFF. DNA of the CDR3: TGTGCCAGCAGCCCCAGGAAATATGAAGCTTTCTTT.

The V and J genes are TRBV7-8 and TRBJ2-7, with D tentatively TRBD1 (5 bases). Trimming took off 1 base at V and 5 bases at J, with 12 bases between the two ends. Germline CDR1 SGHVS, CDR2 FQNEAQ. This CDR3 region has 14 residues. CDR3 bases: TGTGCCAGCAGCTTAGGGGGCTATGCCAACGAGCAGTACTTC. This codes for CASSLGGYANEQYF.

This clonotype showed up just once. This chain links TRBV5-5 with TRBJ2-7; perhaps TRBD1 as D (6 bases). CDR3 length: 14 amino acids. Germline V gene lookup returns CDR1 SGHKS and CDR2 YYEKEE (reference sequence). V lost 0 bases, J lost 2 bases, and 9 bases lay in between. CDR3 region: CASSLEQGPYEQYV. The CDR3 nucleotides read TGTGCCAGCAGCTTGGAACAGGGTCCCTACGAGCAGTACGTC.

This clonotype was recorded many times. This rearrangement joins TRBV7-2 to TRBJ2-7; 7 bases align to TRBD2. Trimming removed 4 bases from V and 0 bases from J; junction bases left unmatched: 9. Germline CDR1 and CDR2: SGHTA and FQGNSA. The CDR3 spans 16 residues. This CDR3 reads CASSSDGRDSSYEQYV. DNA of the CDR3: TGTGCCAGCAGCTCCGATGGGAGGGATAGCTCCTACGAGCAGTACGTC.